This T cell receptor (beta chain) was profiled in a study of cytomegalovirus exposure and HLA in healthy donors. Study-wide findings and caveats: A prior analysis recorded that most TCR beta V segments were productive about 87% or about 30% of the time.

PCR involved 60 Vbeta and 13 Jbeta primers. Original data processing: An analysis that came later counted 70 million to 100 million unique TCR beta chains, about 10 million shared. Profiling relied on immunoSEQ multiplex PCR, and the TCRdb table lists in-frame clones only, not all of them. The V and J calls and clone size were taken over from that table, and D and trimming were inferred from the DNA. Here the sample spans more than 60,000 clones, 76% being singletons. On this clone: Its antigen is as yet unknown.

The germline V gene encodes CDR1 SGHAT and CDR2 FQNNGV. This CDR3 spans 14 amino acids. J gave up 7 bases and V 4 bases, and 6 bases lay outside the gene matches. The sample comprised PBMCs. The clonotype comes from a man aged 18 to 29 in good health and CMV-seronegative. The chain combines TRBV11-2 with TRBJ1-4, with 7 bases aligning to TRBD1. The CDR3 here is CASSSGQPGEKLFF. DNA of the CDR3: TGTGCCAGCAGCTCGGGACAGCCGGGTGAAAAACTGTTTTTT.